The clone carrying this T cell receptor beta chain has at least ten counts. Its antigen remains unknown. This sample is drawn from a study of breast tumors, draining lymph nodes, adjacent tissues. TCRdb ran MiXCR on the multiplex PCR reads and lists one entry per CDR3 protein. The data show 150,000 to 200,000 distinct CDR3 sequences, with 25% to 40% seen just once and roughly 4.3% held by the top ten. The CDR3 covers 14 residues. The ends were cut back, 6 bases at V and 2 bases at J, with 13 bases in the middle. Points from the study as a whole: Tumor repertoires ranked between lymph nodes and nontumor tissue in diversity, with V and J gene preferences. Most tumor T cells seemingly derive from lymph node, then expand in tumor. Luminal-like breast cancer showed significantly greater tumor-nontumor repertoire similarity than basal-like breast cancer did. Data only fit, rather than demonstrated, lymph node origin of most tumor T cells.

Samples came from axillary lymph nodes draining the breast cancer. The specimen sequenced was axillary lymph node tissue. The clonotype originates from a female donor with breast cancer. Some clones in this sample may be carry-over from other donors' samples. The V call is TRBV12-3 or TRBV12-4, the J call TRBJ2-5; TRBD1 is a possible D gene (6 bases). DNA of the CDR3: TGTGCCAGCAGCCACGGACAGATACAAGAGACCCAGTACTTC. The encoded protein is CASSHGQIQETQYF.